Below, 28 T cell receptor beta chains from the same sample are listed, as sequenced in a study of T cells in Graves' hyperthyroidism and ophthalmopathy. The investigators amplified TCR beta CDR3 regions from RNA transcripts. Primed by the HTBI set, a first-round RT-PCR was run on the TCR CDR3. One entry per CDR3 protein, called by TCRdb with MiXCR from the multiplex PCR reads. The sample holds some 180,000 distinct CDR3 sequences; 17% are singletons and the top ten take approximately 56%. Sequencing input: blood. The receptors were sampled from a woman in her forties or fifties with Graves' hyperthyroidism.

The chain has TRBV20-1 and TRBJ1-1; D might be TRBD1 (5 bases). This CDR3 has 11 residues. CDR1 DFQATT and CDR2 SNEGSKA come from the germline V gene (reference sequence). Trimming shortened V by 5 bases and J by 7 bases, and 11 bases separated the two germline ends. In DNA, the CDR3 is TGCAGTGCTGTGGGGGGTTTTGAAGCTTTCTTT. This translates into CSAVGGFEAFF.

This clonotype was counted many times. J is TRBJ2-7 and V is TRBV28, with D perhaps given as TRBD1 or TRBD2 (5 bases each). The CDR3 spans 15 residues. Germline lookup yields CDR1 MDHEN and CDR2 SYDVKM. Trimming removed 1 base at V and 5 bases at J, with 15 bases between. As DNA, the CDR3 is TGTGCCAGCAGTTTATTAAGGGGAACTAGGGACGAGCAGTACTTC. Encoded protein: CASSLLRGTRDEQYF. Using reference TRBV28 and TRBJ2-7 for the parts outside the CDR3, the full variable domain is DVKVTQSSRYLVKRTGEKVFLECVQDMDHENMFWYRQDPGLGLRLIYFSYDVKMKEKGDIPEGYSVSREKKERFSLILESASTNQTSMYLCASSLLRGTRDEQYFGPGTRLTVT.

In its sample, this clonotype was seen many times. The chain combines TRBV6-5 with TRBJ2-7; 8 bases are a match to TRBD1. Germline V gene lookup returns CDR1 MNHEY and CDR2 SVGAGI. CDR3 length equals 14 residues. V was pared by 2 bases and J by 4 bases, with 4 bases of the junction left unmatched. Written as DNA, the CDR3 is TGTGCCAGCAGTTACCCCGACAGGGGATACGAGCAGTACTTC. Residues: CASSYPDRGYEQYF.

The chain is built from TRBV6-1 and TRBJ1-2; TRBD1 matches at 9 bases. Trimming removed 7 bases from V and 7 bases from J; junction bases left unmatched: 13. The germline V gene encodes CDR1 MNHNS and CDR2 SASEGT. This CDR3 has 15 amino acids. In nucleotides, the CDR3 is TGTGCCAGCACCGTAAAGACAGGGGGATCGGTTGGCTACACCTTC. Residues: CASTVKTGGSVGYTF.

This clonotype was counted a few times. The chain is built from TRBV19 and TRBJ1-1; D perhaps matches TRBD1 (5 bases). CDR1 is LNHDA, CDR2 SQIVND, per germline (reference sequence). The CDR3 is 16 residues long. V lost 6 bases and J 1 base, leaving 18 bases between the germline ends. In DNA, the CDR3 is TGTGCCAGTAGCCTTTACGGGGGAGGGGAGAACACTGAAGCTTTCTTT. It encodes CASSLYGGGENTEAFF. Complete variable domain (other parts from reference TRBV19 and TRBJ1-1): DGGITQSPKYLFRKEGQNVTLSCEQNLNHDAMYWYRQDPGQGLRLIYYSQIVNDFQKGDIAEGYSVSREKKESFPLTVTSAQKNPTAFYLCASSLYGGGENTEAFFGQGTRLTVV.

This clonotype was recorded many times. The rearrangement uses TRBV3-1 and TRBJ2-3; D not certain. Trimming pared 2 bases from V and 1 base from J, leaving 16 bases between. The CDR3 sequence is 17 residues long. Germline assignment: CDR1 LGHDT and CDR2 YNNKEL (reference sequence). The CDR3 protein is CASSQPEILPRTDTQYF. CDR3 sequence (DNA): TGTGCCAGCAGCCAACCGGAAATACTACCCCGCACAGATACGCAGTATTTT.

This clonotype was counted many times. V gene TRBV7-2 combines with J gene TRBJ2-1; D may correspond to TRBD1 or TRBD2 (5 bases each). Trimming pared 4 bases from V and 1 base from J, leaving 11 bases between. The germline gives CDR1 SGHTA, CDR2 FQGNSA. The CDR3 extends over 15 amino acids. The CDR3 loop is CASSSRDRSYNEQFF. The CDR3 DNA reads as TGTGCCAGCAGCTCCCGGGACCGTTCCTACAATGAGCAGTTCTTC.

Comment on this clonotype: Since a much larger clone is just one base distant, this may be a read error. J is TRBJ2-5 and V is TRBV7-2; 14 nucleotides agree with TRBD2. Trimming at V came to 3 bases and at J to 5 bases, leaving 11 bases not matched to a gene. From germline, CDR1 is SGHTA and CDR2 FQGNSA. This CDR3 is 18 amino acids long. This CDR3 reads CASSLQAGLAGAGETQYF. The CDR3 DNA follows: TGTGCCAGCAGCTTGCAGGCGGGACTAGCGGGAGCGGGGGAGACCCAGTACTTC.

This clonotype was seen more than once but under ten times. This chain connects TRBV9 to TRBJ2-1; the D gene could be TRBD1 or TRBD2 (5 bases each). This CDR3 is built from 15 residues. Germline V gene lookup returns CDR1 SGDLS and CDR2 YYNGEE. Trimming cost V 3 bases and J 0 bases, with 10 bases left between them. CDR3: CASSAAGSSYNEQFF. The CDR3 region has the DNA TGTGCCAGCAGCGCCGCAGGGAGCTCCTACAATGAGCAGTTCTTC.

About this clonotype itself: This clone may be a read error of a much larger clone one base away. The J gene is TRBJ2-2, the V gene TRBV7-2; perhaps TRBD1 as D (5 bases). CDR1 is SGHTA and CDR2 is FQGNSA in the germline V gene. CDR3 length equals 15 residues. Here the CDR3 reads CASNLSRANTGELFF. Here the CDR3 DNA reads TGTGCCAGCAACTTAAGCAGGGCGAACACCGGGGAGCTGTTTTTT.

This clonotype was picked up many times. For the CDR3, the DNA is TGTGCCAGCAGCTTATACGGGGCAACCGCTGAAGCTTTCTTT. Its translation is CASSLYGATAEAFF. The genes are TRBV7-2 and TRBJ1-1, with a tentative D call TRBD1 (5 bases). Germline loops: CDR1 SGHTA, CDR2 FQGNSA. V was shortened by 2 bases and J by 6 bases, with 13 bases between the two germline ends. The CDR3 is 14 amino acids.

This chain connects TRBV20-1 to TRBJ2-1; D is perhaps TRBD1 (5 bases). CDR3 size: 17 residues. Trimming removed 1 base at V and 1 base at J, with 17 bases between. Germline V lookup: CDR1 DFQATT, CDR2 SNEGSKA (reference sequence). CDR3 nucleotides: TGCAGTGCTAGAGCAGGGCGGCCGGTTCAGTCCTACAATGAGCAGTTCTTC. Translation gives CSARAGRPVQSYNEQFF.

There are a few counts of this clonotype. The gene calls are TRBV10-3 and TRBJ1-5; 9 bases line up with TRBD1. The trim removed 10 bases at V and 1 base at J, leaving 8 bases unmatched. Germline CDR1 ENHRY, CDR2 SYGVKD. The CDR3 is 15 residues long. CDR3 amino acids: CATHRDRESNQPQHF. The CDR3 DNA reads TGTGCCACCCACCGGGACAGGGAAAGCAATCAGCCCCAGCATTTT.

This clonotype was found a few times. The V and J genes are TRBV20-1 and TRBJ1-5, with unresolved D. V dropped 4 bases and J dropped 4 bases, with 8 bases sitting between them. Looked up from germline, CDR1 is DFQATT and CDR2 is SNEGSKA (reference sequence). This CDR3 is built from 12 residues. The CDR3 loop is CSAIAGNQPQHF. The CDR3 DNA reads TGCAGTGCTATAGCGGGAAATCAGCCCCAGCATTTT.

This clonotype was seen a few times. The V and J genes are TRBV7-6 and TRBJ2-5; D may match TRBD1 or TRBD2 (5 bases each). The germline V gene encodes CDR1 SGHVS and CDR2 FNYEAQ. Trimming took off 6 bases at V and 1 base at J, with 15 bases between the two ends. The CDR3 sequence is 15 residues long. The CDR3 protein is CASRSPGPPQETQYF. In DNA form, the CDR3 reads TGTGCCAGCAGGTCGCCGGGACCTCCCCAAGAGACCCAGTACTTC.

This clonotype was found many times. The V and J genes are TRBV27 and TRBJ1-1; the D is unclear. The V end was cut by 6 bases, the J end by 0 bases, with 8 bases between. This CDR3 is 13 amino acids long. Per germline, CDR1 MNHEY and CDR2 SMNVEV (reference sequence). CDR3: CASRFGLNTEAFF. The CDR3 coding sequence is TGTGCCAGCAGGTTCGGTCTGAACACTGAAGCTTTCTTT.

The chain joins TRBV11-2 to TRBJ2-5; 7 bases align to TRBD2. CDR1 and CDR2 from the germline V gene are SGHAT and FQNNGV. The CDR3 runs to 14 residues. With V trimmed by 4 bases and J by 4 bases, 6 bases remained unmatched. CDR3 protein: CASSSTPGGETQYF. Here the CDR3 DNA reads TGTGCCAGCAGCTCGACCCCGGGGGGAGAGACCCAGTACTTC.

This clonotype appeared a few times. V is TRBV7-4 and J is TRBJ2-7, with D uncertain. Germline CDR1 and CDR2: SGHVT and SQSDAQ. Between the trimmed V and J ends, which lost 1 base and 3 bases, there was a span of 7 bases. The CDR3 loop spans 13 amino acids. CDR3 protein: CASSLEPGYEQYF. The DNA for the CDR3 is TGTGCCAGCAGCTTAGAGCCAGGCTACGAGCAGTACTTC.

V gene TRBV5-1 combines with J gene TRBJ1-2; D ambiguous. CDR3 length: 13 residues. In germline, CDR1 is SGHRS, CDR2 YFSETQ. Trimming took off 0 bases at V and 5 bases at J, with 8 bases between the two ends. Written as DNA, the CDR3 is TGCGCCAGCAGCTTGGCTGACGGGTATGGCTACACCTTC. Its translation: CASSLADGYGYTF.

At least ten counts were recorded for this clonotype. The chain employs TRBV20-1 and TRBJ2-5, with 8 bases that match TRBD2. This CDR3 is built from 13 residues. With 7 bases clipped from V and 7 bases from J, the junction kept 11 bases outside the gene matches. Germline V gene lookup returns CDR1 DFQATT and CDR2 SNEGSKA (reference sequence). CDR3 nucleotides: TGCAGTGTCAGAGGGGGTAGCGGGGTGACCCAGTACTTC. Translating gives CSVRGGSGVTQYF.

V usage is TRBV25-1 and J usage is TRBJ2-2; 9 bases are a match to TRBD2. CDR3 length: 20 amino acids. From germline, CDR1 is MGHDK and CDR2 SYGVNS. After removal of 3 bases from V and 6 bases from J, the junction contained 20 bases not matched to a gene. Written as DNA, the CDR3 is TGTGCCAGCAGTGATCCCCGGTTGGCTCGCGGGAGGGCCATTGCCGGGGAGCTGTTTTTT. Amino acid sequence: CASSDPRLARGRAIAGELFF.

This clonotype was picked up many times. The chain recombines TRBV20-1 with TRBJ1-6; no definite D call. Looked up from germline, CDR1 is DFQATT and CDR2 is SNEGSKA (reference sequence). V was shortened by 6 bases and J by 8 bases, with 11 bases between the two germline ends. The CDR3 sequence is 12 residues long. The CDR3 sequence: CSAKLGDSPLHF. CDR3 DNA sequence: TGCAGTGCCAAGCTGGGCGATTCACCCCTCCACTTT.

This clonotype was seen just once. One base away lies a much larger clone, so this may be a sequencing read error. The chain links TRBV6-1 to TRBJ2-5; 10 nucleotides match TRBD1. The J call may be wrong; the DNA end is better matched by TRBJ2-1. This CDR3 is 13 amino acids long. Looked up from germline, CDR1 is MNHNS and CDR2 is SASEGT. Here the CDR3 DNA reads TGTGCCAGCACGGGGGACAGGGGAGAGACCCAGTTCTTC. Translating it yields CASTGDRGETQFF.

This clonotype was counted ten times or more. J is TRBJ2-3 and V is TRBV27; D gene uncertain. The CDR3 is made up of 13 amino acids. Between the trimmed V and J ends, which lost 5 bases and 4 bases, there was a span of 10 bases. In germline, CDR1 is MNHEY, CDR2 SMNVEV (reference sequence). The chain's CDR3 is CASSGRIADTQYF. The CDR3 DNA reads TGTGCCAGCAGTGGGCGTATAGCAGATACGCAGTATTTT.

This clonotype came up many times. V is TRBV7-3 and J is TRBJ2-7; no reliable D call. This CDR3 contains 13 residues. Looked up from germline, CDR1 is SGHTA and CDR2 is FQGTGA. V lost 2 bases to trimming and J lost 6 bases, with 11 bases between them. The CDR3 region has the DNA TGTGCCAGCAGCTTAGGAGCGCCTTCCGAGCAGTACTTC. It yields the protein CASSLGAPSEQYF.

This chain connects TRBV4-2 to TRBJ1-5; 7 nucleotides match TRBD1. Germline lookup yields CDR1 LGHNA and CDR2 YNFKEQ. The CDR3 runs 17 residues. Losses at the gene ends were 4 bases for V and 4 bases for J; bases not matched to a gene: 13. Written as DNA, the CDR3 is TGTGCCAGCAGCCCCTTCGGCGCTCAGACAGGGAATCAGCCCCAGCATTTT. This sequence encodes CASSPFGAQTGNQPQHF.

In its sample, this clonotype was seen a few times. The chain recombines TRBV5-1 with TRBJ2-3; 10 nucleotides line up with TRBD2. The CDR3 extends over 16 amino acids. V dropped 1 base and J dropped 6; count of bases not matched to a gene: 8. Germline loops: CDR1 SGHRS, CDR2 YFSETQ. In nucleotides, the CDR3 is TGCGCCAGCAGCTTGCGGGCTAGCGGGAGTCGGGATACGCAGTATTTT. Amino acid sequence: CASSLRASGSRDTQYF.

At least ten counts were recorded for this clonotype. The chain carries TRBV7-9 and TRBJ1-1; D may be TRBD1 (6 bases). V was trimmed by 5 bases and J by 0 bases, leaving 13 bases between them. Germline CDR1 and CDR2: SEHNR and FQNEAQ (reference sequence). CDR3 length equals 15 residues. The CDR3 coding sequence is TGTGCCAGCAGCGCAGGACAGAGTATGAACACTGAAGCTTTCTTT. Translated: CASSAGQSMNTEAFF.